Below are 9 T cell receptor beta chains sequenced from a single sample in a study of technical replicates of blood from a few donors. Libraries were prepared by immunoSEQ multiplex PCR; TCRdb keeps only in-frame clonotypes and omits some of them. The repertoire includes around 70,000 clones, around 95% of them detected once, and more than 0.2% sits in the top ten. The specimen sequenced was T cells isolated from PBMCs. These receptors originate from a human donor in good health.

The gene calls are TRBV6-1 and TRBJ2-5, with D possibly matching TRBD1 (6 bases). This CDR3 has 14 residues. The V end was cut by 2 bases, the J end by 4 bases, with 11 bases between. Germline CDR1 and CDR2: MNHNS and SASEGT. The CDR3 here is CASSELGARETQYF. DNA for the CDR3: TGTGCCAGCAGTGAATTGGGGGCCCGAGAGACCCAGTACTTC.

V usage is TRBV4-1 and J usage is TRBJ1-1; TRBD1 might be the D (5 bases). The V end lost 1 base, the J end lost 9 bases, and 15 bases lay between the germline ends. The length of the CDR3 is 14 residues. Germline V gives CDR1 MGHRA, CDR2 YSYEKL. CDR3 sequence reads: CASSQVLWGVQAFF. The CDR3 coding sequence is TGCGCCAGCAGCCAAGTACTTTGGGGGGTCCAAGCTTTCTTT.

The chain employs TRBV13 and TRBJ1-1; the D is unclear. CDR1 PRHDT and CDR2 FYEKMQ come from the germline V gene (reference sequence). Trimming removed 6 bases at V and 3 bases at J, with 20 bases between. CDR3 size: 16 residues. CDR3 sequence (DNA): TGTGCCAGCAGACCAACCCAGACATGGGCAGACACTGAAGCTTTCTTT. As protein: CASRPTQTWADTEAFF.

The rearrangement joins TRBV5-1 to TRBJ2-7; 9 nucleotides align to TRBD1. The ends lost 4 bases at V and 2 bases at J; junction bases unmatched: 7. CDR1 SGHRS and CDR2 YFSETQ come from the germline V gene. This CDR3 has 15 amino acids. DNA of the CDR3: TGCGCCAGCAGCCCCGGGACAGGGCCCCCCTACGAGCAGTACTTC. Protein product: CASSPGTGPPYEQYF.

CDR3 nucleotides: TGTGCCAGCAGCGGCCCCGGGACAGAAGGTTCACCCCTCCACTTT. It translates to CASSGPGTEGSPLHF. V usage is TRBV9 and J usage is TRBJ1-6, with TRBD1 matching over 7 bases. The V gene's germline CDR1 is SGDLS and CDR2 YYNGEE. The J segment lost 9 bases and the V segment lost 3 bases, leaving 9 bases of the junction unmatched. This CDR3 has 15 amino acids.

The chain has TRBV27 and TRBJ2-7; TRBD2 aligns across 9 bases. This CDR3 has 16 amino acids. Trimming cost V 1 base and J 0 bases; bases outside gene matches: 4. CDR1 and CDR2 (germline): MNHEY, SMNVEV (reference sequence). The CDR3 region has the DNA TGTGCCAGCAGTTTATTGACTAGCGGTCCCTCCTACGAGCAGTACTTC. The encoded protein is CASSLLTSGPSYEQYF.

V usage is TRBV28 and J usage is TRBJ1-2; 7 positions match TRBD1. J gave up 2 bases and V 2 bases, and 8 bases lay outside the gene matches. The CDR3 extends over 16 amino acids. Germline CDR1 and CDR2: MDHEN and SYDVKM. As DNA, the CDR3 is TGTGCCAGCAGTTTACTCGGGACAGACATGAACTATGGCTACACCTTC. Its translation: CASSLLGTDMNYGYTF.

The chain couples TRBV4-1 to TRBJ1-2; 10 nucleotides align to TRBD1. V gave up 1 base and J gave up 3 bases; unmatched junction bases: 2. CDR1 is MGHRA and CDR2 is YSYEKL in the germline V gene. This CDR3 contains 15 residues. CDR3 in DNA: TGCGCCAGCAGCCAAGTAGGACAGGGGGACTATGGCTACACCTTC. This codes for CASSQVGQGDYGYTF.

This sequence joins TRBV19 and TRBJ1-5; D is unclear. The CDR3 is 15 amino acids. Trimming shortened V by 3 bases and J by 6 bases, and 15 bases separated the two germline ends. In germline, CDR1 is LNHDA, CDR2 SQIVND (reference sequence). DNA of the CDR3: TGTGCCAGTAGTATTTCGGTGGCCGGGAGTCAGCCCCAGCATTTT. Translation gives CASSISVAGSQPQHF.